This TCR beta chain stems from a study of OX40 agonist ivuxolimab in advanced cancers. Across the whole study: Eligibility admitted prior anti-PD-1, anti-PD-L1 or anti-CTLA-4 therapy; roughly 39% had some. General study findings and limits: Averaging showed that CD8+ T cells had more expanded clones than CD4+ did.

The CDR3 is made up of 12 amino acids. CDR1 is SGHVS, CDR2 FQNEAQ, per germline. Trimming took off 5 bases at V and 5 bases at J, with 9 bases between the two ends. Sequencing was performed with immunoSEQ multiplex PCR; in TCRdb, only in-frame clones are kept and a portion is missing. Found here are 70,000 or so clones, roughly 90% of them singletons; the top ten hold around 0.8%. With regard to this clone: Antigen: not known.

The source was CD4+ or CD8+ T cells sorted from blood, collected in a trial of the OX40 agonist ivuxolimab. The chain recombines TRBV7-8 with TRBJ2-5; D not resolved. The receptor was isolated from an adult with an advanced solid tumor such as melanoma, head and neck, liver or kidney cancer. CDR3 loop: CASSLHRETQYF. The CDR3 nucleotides read TGTGCCAGCAGCCTCCACCGGGAGACCCAGTACTTC.